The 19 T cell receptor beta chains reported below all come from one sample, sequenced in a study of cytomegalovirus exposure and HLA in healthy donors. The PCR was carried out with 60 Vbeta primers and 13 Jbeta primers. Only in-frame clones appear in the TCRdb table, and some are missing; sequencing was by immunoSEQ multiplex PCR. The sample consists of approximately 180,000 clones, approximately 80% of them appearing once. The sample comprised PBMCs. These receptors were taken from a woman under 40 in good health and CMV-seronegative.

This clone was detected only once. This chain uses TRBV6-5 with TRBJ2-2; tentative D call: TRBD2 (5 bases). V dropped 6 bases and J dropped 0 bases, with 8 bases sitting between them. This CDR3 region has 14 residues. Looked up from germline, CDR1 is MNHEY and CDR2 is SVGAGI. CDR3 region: CASSPLANTGELFF. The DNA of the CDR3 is TGTGCCAGCAGCCCACTAGCGAACACCGGGGAGCTGTTTTTT.

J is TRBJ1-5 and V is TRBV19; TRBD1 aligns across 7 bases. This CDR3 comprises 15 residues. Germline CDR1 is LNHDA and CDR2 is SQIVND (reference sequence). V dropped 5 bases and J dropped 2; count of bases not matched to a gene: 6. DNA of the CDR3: TGTGCCAGTAGTGCCGGGACAGTTGGCAATCAGCCCCAGCATTTT. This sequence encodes CASSAGTVGNQPQHF.

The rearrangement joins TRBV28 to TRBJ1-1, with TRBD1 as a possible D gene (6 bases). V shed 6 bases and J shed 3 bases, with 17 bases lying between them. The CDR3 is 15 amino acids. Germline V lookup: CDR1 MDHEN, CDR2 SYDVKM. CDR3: CASSPAGAGDTEAFF. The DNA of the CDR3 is TGTGCCAGCAGCCCAGCGGGGGCTGGGGACACTGAAGCTTTCTTT.

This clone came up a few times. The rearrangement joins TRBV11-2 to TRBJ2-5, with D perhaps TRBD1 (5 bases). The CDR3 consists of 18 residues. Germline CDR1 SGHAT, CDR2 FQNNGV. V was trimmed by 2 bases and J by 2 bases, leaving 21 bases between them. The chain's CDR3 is CASSLRPQGVYSQETQYF. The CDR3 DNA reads TGTGCCAGCAGCTTAAGGCCCCAGGGCGTGTATTCTCAAGAGACCCAGTACTTC.

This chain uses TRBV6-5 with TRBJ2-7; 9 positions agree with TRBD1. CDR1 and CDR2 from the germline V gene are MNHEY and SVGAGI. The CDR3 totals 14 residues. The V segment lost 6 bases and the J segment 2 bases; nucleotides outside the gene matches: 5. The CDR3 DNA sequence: TGTGCCAGCAGAAGGGACAGGGATGCCTACGAGCAGTACTTC. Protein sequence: CASRRDRDAYEQYF.

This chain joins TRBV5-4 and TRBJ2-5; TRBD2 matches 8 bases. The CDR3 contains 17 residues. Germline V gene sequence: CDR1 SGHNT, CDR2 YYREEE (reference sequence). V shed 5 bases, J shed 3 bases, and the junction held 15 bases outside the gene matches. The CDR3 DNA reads TGTGCCAGCAGGGCCGGGACTAGTCGTAACTTCGAAGAGACCCAGTACTTC. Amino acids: CASRAGTSRNFEETQYF.

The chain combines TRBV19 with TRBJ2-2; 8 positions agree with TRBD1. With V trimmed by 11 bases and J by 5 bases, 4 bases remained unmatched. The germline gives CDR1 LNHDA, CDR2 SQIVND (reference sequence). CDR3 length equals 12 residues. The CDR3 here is CAVRGRTGELFF. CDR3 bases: TGTGCCGTCAGGGGGCGGACCGGGGAGCTGTTTTTT. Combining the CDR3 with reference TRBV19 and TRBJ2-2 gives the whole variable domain DGGITQSPKYLFRKEGQNVTLSCEQNLNHDAMYWYRQDPGQGLRLIYYSQIVNDFQKGDIAEGYSVSREKKESFPLTVTSAQKNPTAFYLCAVRGRTGELFFGEGSRLTVL.

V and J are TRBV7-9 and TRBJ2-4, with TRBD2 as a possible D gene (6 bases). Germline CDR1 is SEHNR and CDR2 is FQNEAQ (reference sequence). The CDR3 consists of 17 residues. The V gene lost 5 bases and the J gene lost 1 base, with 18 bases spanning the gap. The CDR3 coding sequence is TGTGCCAGCAGCCCCCCTGGAGGGGTTGGGGCCAAAAACATTCAGTACTTC. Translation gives CASSPPGGVGAKNIQYF.

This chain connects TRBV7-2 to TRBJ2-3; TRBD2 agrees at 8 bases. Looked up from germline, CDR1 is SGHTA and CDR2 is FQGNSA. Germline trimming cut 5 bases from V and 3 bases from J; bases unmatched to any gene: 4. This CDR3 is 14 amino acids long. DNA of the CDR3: TGTGCCAGCAGCCATGGGACTAGAACAGATACGCAGTATTTT. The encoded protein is CASSHGTRTDTQYF.

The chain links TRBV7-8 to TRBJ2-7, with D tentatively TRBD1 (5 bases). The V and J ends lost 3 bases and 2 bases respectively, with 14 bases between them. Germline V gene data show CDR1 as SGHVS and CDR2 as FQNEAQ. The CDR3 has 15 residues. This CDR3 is CASSFSRAGPYEQYF. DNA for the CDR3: TGTGCCAGCAGCTTTTCCCGCGCAGGGCCCTACGAGCAGTACTTC.

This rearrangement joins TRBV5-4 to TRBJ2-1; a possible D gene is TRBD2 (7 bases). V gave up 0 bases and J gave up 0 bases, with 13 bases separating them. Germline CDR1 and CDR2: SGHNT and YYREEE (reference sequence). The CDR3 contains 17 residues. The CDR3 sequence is CASSLDRGASSYNEQFF. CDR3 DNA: TGTGCCAGCAGCTTGGATCGGGGGGCGAGCTCCTACAATGAGCAGTTCTTC. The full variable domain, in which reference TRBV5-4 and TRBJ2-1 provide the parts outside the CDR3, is ETGVTQSPTHLIKTRGQQVTLRCSSQSGHNTVSWYQQALGQGPQFIFQYYREEENGRGNFPPRFSGLQFPNYSSELNVNALELDDSALYLCASSLDRGASSYNEQFFGPGTRLTVL.

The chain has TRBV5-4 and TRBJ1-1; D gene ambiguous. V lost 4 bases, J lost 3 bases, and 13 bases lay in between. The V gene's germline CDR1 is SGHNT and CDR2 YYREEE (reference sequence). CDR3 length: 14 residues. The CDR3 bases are TGTGCCAGCAGCCCAGGCGGGCGGGACACTGAAGCTTTCTTT. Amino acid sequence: CASSPGGRDTEAFF.

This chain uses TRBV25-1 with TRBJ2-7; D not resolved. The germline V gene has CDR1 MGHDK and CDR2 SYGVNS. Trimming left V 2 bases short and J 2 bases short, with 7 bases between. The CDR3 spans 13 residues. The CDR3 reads CASSETQAYEQYF. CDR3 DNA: TGTGCCAGCAGTGAAACCCAGGCCTACGAGCAGTACTTC.

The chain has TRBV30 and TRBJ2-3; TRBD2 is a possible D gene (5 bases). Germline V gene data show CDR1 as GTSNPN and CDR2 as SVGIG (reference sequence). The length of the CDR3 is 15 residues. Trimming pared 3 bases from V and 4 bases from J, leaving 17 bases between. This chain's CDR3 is CAWRKGEVGSDTQYF. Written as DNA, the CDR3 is TGTGCCTGGAGGAAGGGAGAGGTTGGATCAGATACGCAGTATTTT.

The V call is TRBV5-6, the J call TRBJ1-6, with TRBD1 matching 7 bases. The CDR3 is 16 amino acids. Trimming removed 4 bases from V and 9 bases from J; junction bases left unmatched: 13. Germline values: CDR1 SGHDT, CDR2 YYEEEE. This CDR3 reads CASSVGDSVYFSPLHF. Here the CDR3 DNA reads TGTGCCAGCAGCGTAGGGGACAGCGTATACTTTTCACCCCTCCACTTT.

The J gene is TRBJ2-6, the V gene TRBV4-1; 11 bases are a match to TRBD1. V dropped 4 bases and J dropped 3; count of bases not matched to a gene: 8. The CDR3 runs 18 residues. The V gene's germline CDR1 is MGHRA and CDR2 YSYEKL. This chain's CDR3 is CASSPGTGGFIGANVLTF. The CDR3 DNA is TGCGCCAGCAGCCCCGGGACAGGGGGTTTCATTGGGGCCAACGTCCTGACTTTC.

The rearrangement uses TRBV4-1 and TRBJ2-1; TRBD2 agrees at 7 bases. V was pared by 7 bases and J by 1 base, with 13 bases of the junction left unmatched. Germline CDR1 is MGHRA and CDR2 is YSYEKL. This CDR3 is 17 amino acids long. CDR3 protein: CASTRVGGEGSYNEQFF. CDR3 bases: TGCGCCAGCACCCGAGTTGGAGGGGAGGGGTCCTACAATGAGCAGTTCTTC.

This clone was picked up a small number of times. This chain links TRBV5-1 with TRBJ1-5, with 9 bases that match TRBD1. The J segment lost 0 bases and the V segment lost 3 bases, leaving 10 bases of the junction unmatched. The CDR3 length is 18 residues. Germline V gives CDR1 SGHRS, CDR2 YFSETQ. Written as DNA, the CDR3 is TGCGCCAGCAGCTGGGAACCCAGGACAGGGGATAGCAATCAGCCCCAGCATTTT. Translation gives CASSWEPRTGDSNQPQHF.

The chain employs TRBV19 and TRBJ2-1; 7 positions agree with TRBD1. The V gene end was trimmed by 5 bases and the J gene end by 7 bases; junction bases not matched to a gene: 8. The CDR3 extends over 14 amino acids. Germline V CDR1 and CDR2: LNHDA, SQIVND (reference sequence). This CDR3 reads CASSLTGNYNEQFF. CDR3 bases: TGTGCCAGTAGTTTGACAGGGAACTATAATGAGCAGTTCTTC.